The rows below give T cell receptor beta chains drawn from one sample of a study of blood T cell repertoires in COVID-19. Measured with immunoSEQ multiplex PCR; TCRdb has only the in-frame clones, and not every one. This table holds roughly 170,000 clones, roughly 85% found once. Material for sequencing was PBMCs or T cells enriched from blood (not recorded which). Receptors were obtained from a man in his 60s who had recovered from COVID-19. CDR3s include the opening cysteine and the closing phenylalanine or tryptophan. The D gene is left open where the match is weak.

j_call: TRBJ1-1
v_call: TRBV5-1
d_call: .
cdr3_nt: TGCGCCAGCAGCTTTCAAGGGGCCCCTGAAGCTTTCTTT
cdr3_aa: CASSFQGAPEAFF

j_call: TRBJ1-4
v_call: TRBV10-3
d_call: .
cdr3_nt: TGTGCCGCGACTGGCTCAACTAATGAAAAACTGTTTTTT
cdr3_aa: CAATGSTNEKLFF

j_call: TRBJ2-1
v_call: TRBV5-3
d_call: TRBD2
cdr3_nt: TGTGCCAGAAGCTTGTGGGCGGGAGGGCCAAACAATGAGCAGTTCTTC
cdr3_aa: CARSLWAGGPNNEQFF

j_call: TRBJ2-2
v_call: TRBV30
d_call: TRBD2
cdr3_nt: TGTGCCTGGAGTCTCGGTAGCGGGGGGTCGACCGGGGAGCTGTTTTTT
cdr3_aa: CAWSLGSGGSTGELFF

j_call: TRBJ2-1
v_call: TRBV9
d_call: TRBD2
cdr3_nt: TGTGCCAGCAGCCCGACTAGCGGGAGCCCGAGCTCCTACAATGAGCAGTTCTTC
cdr3_aa: CASSPTSGSPSSYNEQFF

j_call: TRBJ2-2
v_call: TRBV11-2
d_call: TRBD2
cdr3_nt: TGTGCCAGCAGCATAGGCGGGAGGGGCACCGGGGAGCTGTTTTTT
cdr3_aa: CASSIGGRGTGELFF

j_call: TRBJ2-5
v_call: TRBV5-1
d_call: TRBD1
cdr3_nt: TGCGCCAGCAGCTTGGGGACAGGGGACGAGACCCAGTACTTC
cdr3_aa: CASSLGTGDETQYF

j_call: TRBJ2-2
v_call: TRBV5-1
d_call: .
cdr3_nt: TGCGCCAGCAGCTTGCTTGCGGGATCGAACACCGGGGAGCTGTTTTTT
cdr3_aa: CASSLLAGSNTGELFF

j_call: TRBJ1-6
v_call: TRBV6-5
d_call: .
cdr3_nt: TGTGCCAGCGGGGACACTCCAACACCCCTCCACTTT
cdr3_aa: CASGDTPTPLHF

j_call: TRBJ2-7
v_call: TRBV7-8
d_call: TRBD1
cdr3_nt: TGTGCCAGCAGCTTCCGGGACAGGGGCCCCTACGAGCAGTACTTC
cdr3_aa: CASSFRDRGPYEQYF